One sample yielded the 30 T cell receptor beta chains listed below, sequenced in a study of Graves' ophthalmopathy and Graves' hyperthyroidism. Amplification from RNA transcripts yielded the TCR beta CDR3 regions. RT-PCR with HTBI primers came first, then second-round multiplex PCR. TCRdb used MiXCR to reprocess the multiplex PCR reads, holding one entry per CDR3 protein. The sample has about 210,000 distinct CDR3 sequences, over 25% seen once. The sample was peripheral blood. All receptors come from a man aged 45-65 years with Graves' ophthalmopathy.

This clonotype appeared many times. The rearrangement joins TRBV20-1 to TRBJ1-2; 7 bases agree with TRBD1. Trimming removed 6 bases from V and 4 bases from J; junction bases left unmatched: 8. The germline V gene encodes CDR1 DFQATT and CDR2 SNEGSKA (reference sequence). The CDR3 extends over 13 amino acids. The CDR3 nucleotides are TGCAGTGCGCAAGACAGGGCGGGCTATGGCTACACCTTC. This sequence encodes CSAQDRAGYGYTF.

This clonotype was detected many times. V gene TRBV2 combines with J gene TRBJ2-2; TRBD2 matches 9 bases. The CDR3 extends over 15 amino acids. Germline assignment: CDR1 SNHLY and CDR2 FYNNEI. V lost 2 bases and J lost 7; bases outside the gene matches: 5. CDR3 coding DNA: TGTGCCAGCAGTGAATTGCGGGAGGGAGTCGGGGAGCTGTTTTTT. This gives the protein CASSELREGVGELFF.

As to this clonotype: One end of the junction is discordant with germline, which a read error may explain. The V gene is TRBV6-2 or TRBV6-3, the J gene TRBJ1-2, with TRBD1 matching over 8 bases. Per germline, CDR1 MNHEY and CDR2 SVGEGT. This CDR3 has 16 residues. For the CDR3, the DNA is TGCGCCAGCAGCCTAACTCGACAGGGGTCCAACTATGGCTACACCTTC. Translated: CASSLTRQGSNYGYTF.

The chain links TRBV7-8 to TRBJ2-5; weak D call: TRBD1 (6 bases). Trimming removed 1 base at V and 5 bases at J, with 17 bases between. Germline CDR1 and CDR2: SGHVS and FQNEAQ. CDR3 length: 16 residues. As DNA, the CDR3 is TGTGCCAGCAGCTTAGAAAGGGCAGGGGTCAGGGAGACCCAGTACTTC. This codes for CASSLERAGVRETQYF.

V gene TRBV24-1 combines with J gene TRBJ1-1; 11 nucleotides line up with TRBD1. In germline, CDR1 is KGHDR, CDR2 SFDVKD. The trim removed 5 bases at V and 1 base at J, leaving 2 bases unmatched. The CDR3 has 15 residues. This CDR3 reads CATSGGQGANTEAFF. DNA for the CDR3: TGTGCCACCAGTGGTGGACAGGGGGCGAACACTGAAGCTTTCTTT.

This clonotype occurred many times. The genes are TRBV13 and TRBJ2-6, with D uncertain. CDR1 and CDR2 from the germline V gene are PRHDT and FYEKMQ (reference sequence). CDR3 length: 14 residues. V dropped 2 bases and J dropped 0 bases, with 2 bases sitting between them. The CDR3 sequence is CASSLSSGANVLTF. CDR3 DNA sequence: TGTGCCAGCAGCTTAAGCTCTGGGGCCAACGTCCTGACTTTC.

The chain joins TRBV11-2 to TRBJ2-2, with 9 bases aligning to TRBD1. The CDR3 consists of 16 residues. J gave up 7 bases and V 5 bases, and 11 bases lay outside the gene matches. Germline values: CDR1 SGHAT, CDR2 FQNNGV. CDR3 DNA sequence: TGTGCCAGCAGCGCCCGAGACAGGGGGTACGGCGGGGAGCTGTTTTTT. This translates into CASSARDRGYGGELFF.

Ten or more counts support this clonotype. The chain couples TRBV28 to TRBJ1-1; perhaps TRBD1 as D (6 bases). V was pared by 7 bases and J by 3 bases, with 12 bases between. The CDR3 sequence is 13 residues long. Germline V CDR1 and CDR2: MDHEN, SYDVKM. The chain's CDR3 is CASIMGADTEAFF. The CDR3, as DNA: TGTGCCAGCATCATGGGGGCCGACACTGAAGCTTTCTTT.

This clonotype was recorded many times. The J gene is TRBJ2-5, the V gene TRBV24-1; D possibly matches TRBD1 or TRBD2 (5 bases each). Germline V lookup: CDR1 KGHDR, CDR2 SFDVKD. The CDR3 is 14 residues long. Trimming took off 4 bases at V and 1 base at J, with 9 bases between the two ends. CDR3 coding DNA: TGTGCCACCAGTGAGGGTGGGACCCAAGAGACCCAGTACTTC. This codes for CATSEGGTQETQYF.

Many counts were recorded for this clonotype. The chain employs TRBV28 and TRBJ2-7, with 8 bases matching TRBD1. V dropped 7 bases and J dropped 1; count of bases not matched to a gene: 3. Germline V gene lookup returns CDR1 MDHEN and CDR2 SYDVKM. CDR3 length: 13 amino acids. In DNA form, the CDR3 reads TGTGCCAGCATCGGGACAGGTTCCTACGAGCAGTACTTC. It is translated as CASIGTGSYEQYF.

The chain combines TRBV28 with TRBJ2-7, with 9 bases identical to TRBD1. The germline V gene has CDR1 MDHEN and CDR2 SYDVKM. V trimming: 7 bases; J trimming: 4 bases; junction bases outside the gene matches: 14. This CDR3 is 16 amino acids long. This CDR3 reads CASTITVRDRVYEQYF. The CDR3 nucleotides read TGTGCCAGCACCATCACCGTCCGGGACAGGGTTTACGAGCAGTACTTC.

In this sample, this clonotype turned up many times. The CDR3 region is CASRDRGLEPQHF. CDR3 bases: TGTGCCAGCAGAGACAGGGGTCTGGAGCCCCAGCATTTT. The chain links TRBV2 to TRBJ1-5, with 8 nucleotides matching TRBD1. This CDR3 region has 13 residues. V lost 6 bases, J lost 8 bases, and 6 bases stayed unmatched. Germline-derived CDR1 and CDR2 are SNHLY and FYNNEI.

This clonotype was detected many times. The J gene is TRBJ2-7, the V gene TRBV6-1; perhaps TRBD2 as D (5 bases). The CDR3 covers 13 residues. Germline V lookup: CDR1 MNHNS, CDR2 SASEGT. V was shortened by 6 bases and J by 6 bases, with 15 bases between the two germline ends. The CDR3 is CASSRTRDREQYF. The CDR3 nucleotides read TGTGCCAGCAGCCGGACGAGGGATCGCGAGCAGTACTTC.

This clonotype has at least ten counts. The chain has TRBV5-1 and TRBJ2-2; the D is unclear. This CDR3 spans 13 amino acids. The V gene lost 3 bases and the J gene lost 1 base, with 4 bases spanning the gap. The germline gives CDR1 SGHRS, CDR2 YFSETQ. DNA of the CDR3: TGCGCCAGCAGCTCAATGAACACCGGGGAGCTGTTTTTT. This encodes CASSSMNTGELFF.

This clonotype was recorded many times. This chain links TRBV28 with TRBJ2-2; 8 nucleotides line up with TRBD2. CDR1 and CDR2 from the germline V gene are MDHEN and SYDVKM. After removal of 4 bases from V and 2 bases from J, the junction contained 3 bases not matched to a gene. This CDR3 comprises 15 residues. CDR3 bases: TGTGCCAGCAGTTCGGGAGGGCCAAACACCGGGGAGCTGTTTTTT. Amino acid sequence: CASSSGGPNTGELFF.

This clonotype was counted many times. CDR3 nucleotides: TGCAGCGTTGTTGCAGGGTTTTCCTACGAGCAGTACTTC. Translated: CSVVAGFSYEQYF. The chain uses TRBV29-1 and TRBJ2-7; D possibly corresponds to TRBD1 (5 bases). Germline assignment: CDR1 SQVTM and CDR2 ANQGSEA. The CDR3 length is 13 residues. The V gene lost 4 bases and the J gene lost 1 base, with 11 bases spanning the gap.

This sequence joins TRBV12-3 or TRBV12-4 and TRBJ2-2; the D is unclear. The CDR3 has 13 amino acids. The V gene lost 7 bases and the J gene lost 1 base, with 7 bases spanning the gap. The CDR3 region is CASTNRNTGELFF. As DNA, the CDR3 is TGTGCCAGCACGAACAGGAACACCGGGGAGCTGTTTTTT.

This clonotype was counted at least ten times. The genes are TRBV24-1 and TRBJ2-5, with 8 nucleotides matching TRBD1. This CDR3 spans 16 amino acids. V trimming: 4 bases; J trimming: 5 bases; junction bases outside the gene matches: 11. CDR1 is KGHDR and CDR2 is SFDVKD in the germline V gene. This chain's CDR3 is CATSEGRQGSLETQYF. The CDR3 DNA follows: TGTGCCACCAGTGAAGGAAGACAGGGGAGTTTGGAGACCCAGTACTTC.

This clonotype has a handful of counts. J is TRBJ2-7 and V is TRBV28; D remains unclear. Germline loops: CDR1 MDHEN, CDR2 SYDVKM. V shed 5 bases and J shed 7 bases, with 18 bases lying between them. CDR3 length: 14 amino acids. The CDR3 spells CASSKAGPLGEQYF. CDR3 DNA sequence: TGTGCCAGCAGTAAAGCAGGCCCCCTTGGAGAGCAGTACTTC.

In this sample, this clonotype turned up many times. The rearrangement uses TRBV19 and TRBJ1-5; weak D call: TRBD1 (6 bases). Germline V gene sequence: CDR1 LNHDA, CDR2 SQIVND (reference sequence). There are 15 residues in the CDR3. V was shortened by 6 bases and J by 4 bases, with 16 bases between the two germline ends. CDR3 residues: CASSTSTGVNQPQHF. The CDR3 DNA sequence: TGTGCCAGTAGCACCTCGACAGGAGTTAATCAGCCCCAGCATTTT.

The CDR3 DNA follows: TGTGCCTGCCCGGCGATGGGGTCTACCATGGGAGAGACCCAGTACTTC. Protein sequence: CACPAMGSTMGETQYF. The V gene is TRBV30, the J gene TRBJ2-5; the D is unclear. Between the trimmed V and J ends, which lost 6 bases and 4 bases, there was a span of 24 bases. In germline, CDR1 is GTSNPN, CDR2 SVGIG (reference sequence). The CDR3 length is 16 residues.

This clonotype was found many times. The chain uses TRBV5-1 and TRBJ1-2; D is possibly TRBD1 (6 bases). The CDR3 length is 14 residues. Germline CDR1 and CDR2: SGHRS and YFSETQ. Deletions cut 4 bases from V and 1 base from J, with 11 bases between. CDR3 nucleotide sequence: TGCGCCAGCAGCCCCGGACAGCTTAACTATGGCTACACCTTC. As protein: CASSPGQLNYGYTF.

The CDR3 nucleotides read TGTGCCACGACAGACAGGCCATCCTACGAGCAGTACTTC. This sequence encodes CATTDRPSYEQYF. The gene calls are TRBV24-1 and TRBJ2-7; TRBD1 is a possible D gene (6 bases). This CDR3 region has 13 residues. V lost 10 bases to trimming and J lost 1 base, with 13 bases between them. Germline CDR1 and CDR2: KGHDR and SFDVKD.

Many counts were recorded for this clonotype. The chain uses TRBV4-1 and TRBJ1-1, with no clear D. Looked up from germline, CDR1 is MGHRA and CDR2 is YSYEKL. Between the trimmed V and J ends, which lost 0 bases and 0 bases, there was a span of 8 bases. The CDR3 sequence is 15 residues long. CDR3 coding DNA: TGCGCCAGCAGCCAAGAGGGGTTCATGAACACTGAAGCTTTCTTT. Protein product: CASSQEGFMNTEAFF.

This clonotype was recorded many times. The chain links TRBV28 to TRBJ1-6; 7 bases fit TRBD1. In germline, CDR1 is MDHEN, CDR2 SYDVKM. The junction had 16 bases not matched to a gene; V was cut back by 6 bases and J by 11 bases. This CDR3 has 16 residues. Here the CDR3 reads CASRVQGGRPGAPLHF. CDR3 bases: TGTGCCAGCAGGGTGCAGGGGGGAAGGCCTGGGGCACCCCTCCACTTT.

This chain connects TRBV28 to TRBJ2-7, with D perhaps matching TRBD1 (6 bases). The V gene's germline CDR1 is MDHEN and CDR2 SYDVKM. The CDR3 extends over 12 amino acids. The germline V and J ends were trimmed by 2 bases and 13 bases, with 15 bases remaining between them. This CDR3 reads CASSLQGYRFYF. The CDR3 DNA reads TGTGCCAGCAGTTTACAGGGGTATAGGTTTTACTTC. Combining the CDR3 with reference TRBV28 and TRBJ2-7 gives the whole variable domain DVKVTQSSRYLVKRTGEKVFLECVQDMDHENMFWYRQDPGLGLRLIYFSYDVKMKEKGDIPEGYSVSREKKERFSLILESASTNQTSMYLCASSLQGYRFYFGPGTRLTVT.

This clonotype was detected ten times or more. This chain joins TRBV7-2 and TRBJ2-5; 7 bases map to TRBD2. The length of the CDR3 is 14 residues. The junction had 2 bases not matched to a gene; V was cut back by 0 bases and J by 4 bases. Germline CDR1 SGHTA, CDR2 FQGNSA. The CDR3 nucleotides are TGTGCCAGCAGCTTAGCGCGACTAGCAGAGACCCAGTACTTC. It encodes CASSLARLAETQYF.

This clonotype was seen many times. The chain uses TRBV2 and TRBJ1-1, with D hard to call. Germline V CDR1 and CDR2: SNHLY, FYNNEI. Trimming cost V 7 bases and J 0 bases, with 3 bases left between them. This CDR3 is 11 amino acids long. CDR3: CASNLNTEAFF. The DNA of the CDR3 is TGTGCCAGCAACTTGAACACTGAAGCTTTCTTT. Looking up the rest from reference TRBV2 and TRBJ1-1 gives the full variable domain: EPEVTQTPSHQVTQMGQEVILRCVPISNHLYFYWYRQILGQKVEFLVSFYNNEISEKSEIFDDQFSVERPDGSNFTLKIRSTKLEDSAMYFCASNLNTEAFFGQGTRLTVV.

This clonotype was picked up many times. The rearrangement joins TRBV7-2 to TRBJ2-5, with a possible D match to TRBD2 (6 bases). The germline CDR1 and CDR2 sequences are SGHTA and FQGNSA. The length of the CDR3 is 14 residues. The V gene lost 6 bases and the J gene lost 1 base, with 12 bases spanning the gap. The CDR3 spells CASRRTGSQETQYF. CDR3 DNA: TGTGCCAGCAGGCGCACCGGGAGCCAAGAGACCCAGTACTTC.

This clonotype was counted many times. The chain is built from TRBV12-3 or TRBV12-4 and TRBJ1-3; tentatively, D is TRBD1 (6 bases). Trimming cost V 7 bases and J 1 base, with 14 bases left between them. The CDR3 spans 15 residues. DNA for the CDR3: TGTGCCAGCACGTCCCACAGGGAATCTGGAAACACCATATATTTT. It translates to CASTSHRESGNTIYF.